The sequence of this TCR beta chain was determined in a study of identical twins. The germline V gene has CDR1 MNHEY and CDR2 SVGAGI. The CDR3 runs 16 residues. V lost 0 bases to trimming and J lost 7 bases, with 15 bases between them. Whole-study results and caveats: Insertion counts were lower in abundant cord blood beta clonotypes, a trend that memory repertoires did not show.

MiXCR, run by TCRdb on the 5' RACE reads, gives a single entry per CDR3 protein. The repertoire holds 300,000 to 400,000 distinct CDR3 sequences, with about 9% as singletons. The table lists this clonotype with a few counts. Its specificity is not known. The J gene is TRBJ1-4, the V gene TRBV6-5, with D tentatively TRBD1 (5 bases). Sequencing was done on a sample of naive T cells sorted from blood. The source is a woman between 50 and 59 years old in good health. CDR3 protein: CASSYSSPGGGEKLFF. In DNA, the CDR3 is TGTGCCAGCAGTTACTCCTCGCCAGGCGGGGGTGAAAAACTGTTTTTT.